The clone carrying this TCR beta chain appeared many times. From the 5' RACE reads, TCRdb called clonotypes with MiXCR, one entry per CDR3 protein. The table lists 45,000 to 50,000 distinct CDR3 sequences, roughly 23% of them singletons, with over 20% in the top ten. This sample is part of a study of neurological immune-mediated disorders. After removal of 5 bases from V and 0 bases from J, the junction contained 1 base not matched to a gene. This CDR3 comprises 14 residues. Germline V gene lookup returns CDR1 LNHDA and CDR2 SQIVND (reference sequence). The chain carries TRBV19 and TRBJ2-7, with 10 nucleotides matching TRBD1. The receptor was derived from a woman between 65 and 79 years old in good health. The specimen sequenced was PBMCs. CDR3 bases: TGTGCCAGTAGTTGGACAGGGGGCTCCTACGAGCAGTACTTC. As protein: CASSWTGGSYEQYF.